A single sample is the source of the 9 T cell receptor beta chains below, sequenced in a study of regulatory T cells in long-lasting Graves disease. The time point: newly diagnosed GD, antithyroid drugs for less than 3 months. The TCR library was made from RNA extracted from PBMCs. CDR3-region Arm-PCR and iRepertoire HTBI primers produced the TCR beta libraries. TCRdb processed the multiplex PCR reads anew with MiXCR; each CDR3 protein has one entry. The sample consists of hundreds of thousands of distinct CDR3 sequences, about 12% of them appearing once. The data were also submitted as part of a second study, on T cells in Graves' hyperthyroidism and ophthalmopathy.

Sequencing was performed on peripheral blood mononuclear cells (PBMCs), taken at new diagnosis, from a patient treated with antithyroid drugs. The origin of the receptors is a woman aged 25 to 39 with Graves disease.

This clonotype has a handful of counts. The chain couples TRBV19 to TRBJ1-1; 9 bases align to TRBD1. CDR3 length: 16 amino acids. J was trimmed by 1 base and V by 3 bases; bases with no gene match: 6. The V gene's germline CDR1 is LNHDA and CDR2 SQIVND (reference sequence). The CDR3 spells CASSIPRTGENTEAFF. Here the CDR3 DNA reads TGTGCCAGTAGTATTCCGCGGACAGGGGAGAACACTGAAGCTTTCTTT.

This clonotype was seen ten or more times. V is TRBV18 and J is TRBJ1-2; D gene ambiguous. The CDR3 consists of 14 residues. The germline CDR1 and CDR2 sequences are KGHSH and LQKENI. V lost 2 bases, J lost 4 bases, and 11 bases lay in between. The CDR3 here is CASSPARNGYGYTF. CDR3 nucleotides: TGTGCCAGCTCACCAGCGAGAAACGGCTATGGCTACACCTTC.

At least ten counts were recorded for this clonotype. The rearrangement joins TRBV28 to TRBJ1-4; D gene unclear. V lost 5 bases to trimming and J lost 7 bases, with 8 bases between them. The CDR3 totals 12 residues. Germline V CDR1 and CDR2: MDHEN, SYDVKM. CDR3 sequence (DNA): TGTGCCAGCAGTCCCCGGCCTGAAAAACTGTTTTTT. Translation: CASSPRPEKLFF.

Many counts were recorded for this clonotype. The gene calls are TRBV20-1 and TRBJ1-2; D possibly corresponds to TRBD1 (5 bases). The CDR3 runs 13 residues. The V gene lost 5 bases and the J gene lost 7 bases, with 17 bases spanning the gap. Germline CDR1 is DFQATT and CDR2 is SNEGSKA (reference sequence). CDR3 nucleotide sequence: TGCAGTGCTCAACTCGGGGGAACCTTTGGCTACACCTTC. Encoded protein: CSAQLGGTFGYTF.

The chain is built from TRBV24-1 and TRBJ2-1; 8 positions match TRBD1. This CDR3 comprises 16 residues. Trimming at V came to 4 bases and at J to 4 bases, leaving 8 bases not matched to a gene. Germline CDR1 reads KGHDR; CDR2 reads SFDVKD. The CDR3 sequence: CATSDSQGVPYNEQFF. CDR3 in DNA: TGTGCCACCAGTGACTCACAGGGGGTCCCTTACAATGAGCAGTTCTTC.

The count of this clonotype is one. The gene calls are TRBV18 and TRBJ2-5; D is unresolved. Trimming cost V 1 base and J 2 bases, with 8 bases left between them. Germline V lookup: CDR1 KGHSH, CDR2 LQKENI. The CDR3 consists of 14 residues. DNA of the CDR3: TGTGCCAGCTCACCACTATTAGGTCAAGAGACCCAGTACTTC. This translates into CASSPLLGQETQYF. Full variable domain (rest looked up from reference TRBV18 and TRBJ2-5): NAGVMQNPRHLVRRRGQEARLRCSPMKGHSHVYWYRQLPEEGLKFMVYLQKENIIDESGMPKERFSAEFPKEGPSILRIQQVVRGDSAAYFCASSPLLGQETQYFGPGTRLLVL.

The table lists this clonotype with many counts. CDR3 sequence (DNA): TGTGCCAGCAGTTTAGGGGCTGGAGGACTCCTGATGGACACTGAAGCTTTCTTT. This codes for CASSLGAGGLLMDTEAFF. This chain connects TRBV27 to TRBJ1-1, with D perhaps matching TRBD1 (5 bases). The V and J ends lost 2 bases and 3 bases respectively, with 22 bases between them. Germline-derived CDR1 and CDR2 are MNHEY and SMNVEV (reference sequence). This CDR3 contains 18 residues.

The chain links TRBV20-1 to TRBJ1-6; D unclear. Germline values: CDR1 DFQATT, CDR2 SNEGSKA (reference sequence). The ends were cut back, 7 bases at V and 2 bases at J, with 9 bases in the middle. This CDR3 is built from 13 residues. The CDR3 region has the DNA TGCAGTGGCGGCGGTACCTATAATTCACCCCTCCACTTT. Protein sequence: CSGGGTYNSPLHF.

This clonotype showed up many times. The J gene is TRBJ2-2, the V gene TRBV7-9; 11 bases agree with TRBD2. CDR1 and CDR2 (germline): SEHNR, FQNEAQ (reference sequence). This CDR3 has 15 amino acids. Trimming cost V 1 base and J 6 bases; bases outside gene matches: 1. Here the CDR3 DNA reads TGTGCCAGCAGCTTAGGACTAGCGGGATCCGGGGAGCTGTTTTTT. It is translated as CASSLGLAGSGELFF.